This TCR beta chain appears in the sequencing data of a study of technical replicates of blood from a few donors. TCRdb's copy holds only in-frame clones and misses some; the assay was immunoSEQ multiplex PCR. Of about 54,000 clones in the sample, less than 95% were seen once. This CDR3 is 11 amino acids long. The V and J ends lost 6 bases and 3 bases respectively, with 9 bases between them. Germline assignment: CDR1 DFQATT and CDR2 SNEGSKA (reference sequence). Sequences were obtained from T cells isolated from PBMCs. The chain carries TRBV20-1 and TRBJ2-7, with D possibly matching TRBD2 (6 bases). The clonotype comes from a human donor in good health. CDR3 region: CSAPGDYEQYF. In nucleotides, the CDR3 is TGCAGTGCCCCGGGGGACTACGAGCAGTACTTC.